One sample yielded the 19 T cell receptor beta chains listed below, sequenced in a study of radiotherapy plus CTLA-4 blockade in lung cancer. Repertoires were generated with immunoSEQ multiplex PCR, while TCRdb's copy carries only in-frame clones and drops some. Among around 31,000 clones listed, almost 80% were seen once. The material was peripheral blood, obtained from a patient treated with radiotherapy plus ipilimumab. The receptors shown here come from a human donor with non-small cell lung cancer who had stable disease on radiotherapy plus ipilimumab.

There are a few counts of this clone. Other DNA sequences in the sample encode the same CDR3. V is TRBV14 and J is TRBJ2-3; D gene uncertain. From germline, CDR1 is SGHDN and CDR2 FVKESK. The CDR3 is 13 residues long. Trimming left V 1 base short and J 3 bases short, with 5 bases between. The CDR3 sequence is CASSQALTDTQYF. The CDR3 region has the DNA TGTGCCAGCAGCCAAGCGCTGACAGATACGCAGTATTTT.

This sequence joins TRBV5-1 and TRBJ1-4; tentative D call: TRBD1 (6 bases). The CDR3 covers 16 residues. Trimming removed 6 bases from V and 8 bases from J, with 23 bases in between. The germline CDR1 and CDR2 sequences are SGHRS and YFSETQ. CDR3 sequence: CASTPGGTSDGEKLFF. The CDR3 nucleotides are TGCGCCAGCACCCCCGGGGGGACATCGGACGGGGAAAAACTGTTTTTT.

This chain connects TRBV2 to TRBJ2-2; D possibly corresponds to TRBD2 (5 bases). The V end was cut by 4 bases, the J end by 4 bases, with 13 bases between. CDR3 length: 15 amino acids. In germline, CDR1 is SNHLY, CDR2 FYNNEI. CDR3 DNA sequence: TGTGCCAGCAGTGTTTCGGGCCGGGGCACCGGGGAGCTGTTTTTT. Translating gives CASSVSGRGTGELFF.

Written as DNA, the CDR3 is TGTGCCAGCAGCGTAGACAGGCTCTTCTCTGGAAACACCATATATTTT. Amino acid sequence: CASSVDRLFSGNTIYF. The chain carries TRBV9 and TRBJ1-3; tentative D call: TRBD1 (5 bases). The CDR3 covers 16 residues. V lost 0 bases and J 0 bases, leaving 10 bases between the germline ends. Germline V lookup: CDR1 SGDLS, CDR2 YYNGEE.

The chain combines TRBV29-1 with TRBJ1-3, with D possibly being TRBD1 (5 bases). Germline V gene lookup returns CDR1 SQVTM and CDR2 ANQGSEA. V dropped 6 bases and J dropped 9 bases, with 12 bases sitting between them. The CDR3 is made up of 11 amino acids. CDR3: CSVRGESTIYF. In DNA, the CDR3 is TGCAGCGTCCGGGGGGAGAGCACCATATATTTT. Full variable domain (missing parts from reference TRBV29-1 and TRBJ1-3): SAVISQKPSRDICQRGTSLTIQCQVDSQVTMMFWYRQQPGQSLTLIATANQGSEATYESGFVIDKFPISRPNLTFSTLTVSNMSPEDSSIYLCSVRGESTIYFGEGSWLTVV.

The chain combines TRBV19 with TRBJ2-6; D uncertain. The germline V and J ends were trimmed by 3 bases and 4 bases, with 10 bases remaining between them. This CDR3 has 15 amino acids. Per germline, CDR1 LNHDA and CDR2 SQIVND (reference sequence). For the CDR3, the DNA is TGTGCCAGTAGTATGGCCCAATCCGGGGCCAACGTCCTGACTTTC. Translating gives CASSMAQSGANVLTF.

The rearrangement uses TRBV20-1 and TRBJ1-1; D unclear. The germline V gene encodes CDR1 DFQATT and CDR2 SNEGSKA (reference sequence). V was pared by 2 bases and J by 9 bases, with 10 bases between. CDR3 size: 11 residues. CDR3 amino acids: CSARNGPKAFF. In DNA, the CDR3 is TGCAGTGCTAGAAATGGCCCCAAAGCTTTCTTT.

The chain joins TRBV6-1 to TRBJ1-1, with D possibly being TRBD1 (6 bases). Germline assignment: CDR1 MNHNS and CDR2 SASEGT. Trimming removed 7 bases from V and 2 bases from J, with 11 bases in between. The CDR3 spans 13 residues. The CDR3 DNA reads as TGTGCCAGCATAAACAGGGCAAACACTGAAGCTTTCTTT. This sequence encodes CASINRANTEAFF.

The sample holds a few counts of this clone. V and J are TRBV27 and TRBJ1-5; the match to TRBD1 covers 8 bases. Germline trimming cut 6 bases from V and 3 bases from J; bases unmatched to any gene: 10. CDR1 is MNHEY, CDR2 SMNVEV, per germline (reference sequence). CDR3 length: 16 amino acids. The CDR3 DNA reads TGTGCCAGCAGCCGGGGGGGCAGGGGGCTCAATCAGCCCCAGCATTTT. It is translated as CASSRGGRGLNQPQHF.

This chain connects TRBV29-1 to TRBJ1-2; 7 nucleotides match TRBD1. The germline gives CDR1 SQVTM, CDR2 ANQGSEA. Germline trimming cut 7 bases from V and 0 bases from J; bases unmatched to any gene: 14. The CDR3 totals 16 residues. As DNA, the CDR3 is TGCAGCGCTTACCCACGGACAGGTGGAGCTAACTATGGCTACACCTTC. Encoded protein: CSAYPRTGGANYGYTF.

By share of the sample, this clone is medium-sized. CDR3 DNA sequence: TGTGCCTGGAGTACAGGCTCTGGAAACACCATATATTTT. This gives the protein CAWSTGSGNTIYF. This chain uses TRBV30 with TRBJ1-3; tentatively, D is TRBD1 (5 bases). This CDR3 is 13 amino acids long. The germline V gene has CDR1 GTSNPN and CDR2 SVGIG (reference sequence). V dropped 2 bases and J dropped 0 bases, with 5 bases sitting between them.

The CDR3 DNA sequence: TGCGCCAGCAGCTTAGGGGGTTGGGAGTCCGAGCAGTACTTC. It encodes CASSLGGWESEQYF. This sequence joins TRBV5-1 and TRBJ2-7; perhaps TRBD1 as D (6 bases). The CDR3 extends over 14 amino acids. Germline V CDR1 and CDR2: SGHRS, YFSETQ. With 2 bases removed from V and 6 bases from J, the gap between germline ends came to 15 bases.

This clone was seen a single time. V usage is TRBV18 and J usage is TRBJ1-2, with D perhaps matching TRBD1 (5 bases). Germline V gives CDR1 KGHSH, CDR2 LQKENI. V gave up 6 bases and J gave up 4 bases, with 15 bases separating them. This CDR3 contains 14 residues. CDR3 region: CASSLDSGSYGYTF. The CDR3 nucleotides read TGTGCCAGCTCGCTTGACAGCGGGAGCTATGGCTACACCTTC.

V gene TRBV28 combines with J gene TRBJ1-1; 8 nucleotides align to TRBD1. V lost 7 bases and J lost 1; bases outside the gene matches: 8. This CDR3 has 15 amino acids. CDR1 and CDR2 from the germline V gene are MDHEN and SYDVKM. The CDR3 protein is CASKQGVGRNTEAFF. As DNA, the CDR3 is TGTGCCAGCAAACAGGGGGTGGGGAGGAACACTGAAGCTTTCTTT.

The chain carries TRBV5-4 and TRBJ1-4; the D gene is possibly TRBD1 (5 bases). This CDR3 has 15 amino acids. Between the trimmed V and J ends, which lost 4 bases and 5 bases, there was a span of 15 bases. Germline loops: CDR1 SGHNT, CDR2 YYREEE (reference sequence). The CDR3 protein is CASSPLGTANEKLFF. CDR3 nucleotides: TGTGCCAGCAGCCCCCTCGGGACGGCCAATGAAAAACTGTTTTTT.

V and J are TRBV27 and TRBJ1-2, with no clear D. V was cut by 0 bases and J by 5 bases, with 16 bases left in between. Germline V lookup: CDR1 MNHEY, CDR2 SMNVEV (reference sequence). The CDR3 sequence is 16 residues long. Here the CDR3 reads CASSLSPLGGLYGYTF. The CDR3 region has the DNA TGTGCCAGCAGTTTATCCCCATTAGGCGGATTGTATGGCTACACCTTC.

In its sample, this clone was seen once. The rearrangement links TRBV10-3 to TRBJ1-1; 9 nucleotides line up with TRBD1. The CDR3 is 15 amino acids. Germline CDR1 is ENHRY and CDR2 is SYGVKD. V was clipped by 3 bases and J by 2 bases; unmatched bases: 4. The CDR3 bases are TGTGCCATCAGTGATTCGACAGGGGGTAACACTGAAGCTTTCTTT. Amino acid sequence: CAISDSTGGNTEAFF.

V and J are TRBV5-1 and TRBJ2-3; D uncertain. The CDR3 loop spans 16 amino acids. The V and J ends lost 4 bases and 1 base respectively, with 16 bases between them. Germline assignment: CDR1 SGHRS and CDR2 YFSETQ. The CDR3 nucleotides read TGCGCCAGCAGCCCCGGCCCAGCCGGGCGCACAGATACGCAGTATTTT. This translates into CASSPGPAGRTDTQYF.

The chain combines TRBV7-2 with TRBJ1-1; the D is unclear. V lost 11 bases and J lost 0, with 13 bases in between. The CDR3 is 13 residues long. Germline V gene data show CDR1 as SGHTA and CDR2 as FQGNSA. CDR3 sequence (DNA): TGTGCCGTCCAAGTAGGCCTGAACACTGAAGCTTTCTTT. Protein: CAVQVGLNTEAFF. Based on the CDR3 plus reference TRBV7-2 and TRBJ1-1, the full variable domain is GAGVSQSPSNKVTEKGKDVELRCDPISGHTALYWYRQSLGQGLEFLIYFQGNSAPDKSGLPSDRFSAERTGGSVSTLTIQRTQQEDSAVYLCAVQVGLNTEAFFGQGTRLTVV.